Listed here are 16 T cell receptor beta chains from one sample, sequenced in a study of post-analysis software for immune sequencing data. Researchers reported that TCR beta cDNA libraries carried unique molecular identifiers. TCRdb recomputed calls from the PCR reads with MiXCR, one row per CDR3 protein. Of 380,000 or so distinct CDR3 sequences listed, roughly 30% are singletons. The antigens for these receptors are not known. General observations from the study: Elevated frequency relative to controls characterized several TRBV segments in patients, TRBV5-6, TRBV5-1 and TRBV20-1 among them.

The sample taken for sequencing was blood. These receptors came from a girl aged 5 to 17 with multiple sclerosis.

About this clonotype: Relative to the germline gene, one junction end is altered; a read error may explain this. The chain is built from TRBV7-9 and TRBJ2-7, with TRBD1 matching 7 bases. Germline V lookup: CDR1 SEHNR, CDR2 FQNEAQ (reference sequence). The length of the CDR3 is 15 residues. The CDR3 DNA follows: TGTACCAGCAGCTTAGGCGCTGCAGGGACAGAAGGGCAGTACTTC. Its protein is CTSSLGAAGTEGQYF.

The chain links TRBV9 to TRBJ2-1; 7 nucleotides line up with TRBD1. Germline CDR1 SGDLS, CDR2 YYNGEE. V lost 0 bases and J lost 3; bases outside the gene matches: 6. The CDR3 is 16 amino acids. CDR3 protein: CASSVEGTVHYNEQFF. The CDR3 DNA sequence: TGTGCCAGCAGCGTAGAAGGGACAGTCCACTACAATGAGCAGTTCTTC.

The chain has TRBV5-1 and TRBJ2-3; D unresolved. This CDR3 has 13 amino acids. The germline CDR1 and CDR2 sequences are SGHRS and YFSETQ. Trimming cost V 5 bases and J 2 bases, with 9 bases left between them. CDR3: CASRETTTDTQYF. Written as DNA, the CDR3 is TGCGCCAGCAGAGAGACCACCACAGATACGCAGTATTTT.

This chain uses TRBV11-3 with TRBJ2-1; D gene unclear. V was pared by 1 base and J by 5 bases, with 9 bases between. This CDR3 contains 14 residues. CDR1 SGHNT and CDR2 YENEEA come from the germline V gene. The CDR3 DNA follows: TGTGCCAGCAGCTTAGGGGCCGGCGACAATGAGCAGTTCTTC. Translation gives CASSLGAGDNEQFF.

This rearrangement joins TRBV7-2 to TRBJ2-7; D may match TRBD1 or TRBD2 (5 bases each). The CDR3 totals 15 residues. Looked up from germline, CDR1 is SGHTA and CDR2 is FQGNSA. V was pared by 0 bases and J by 6 bases, with 15 bases between. The CDR3 region has the DNA TGTGCCAGCAGCTTAGCCGGGACGGAGCCCGGCGAGCAGTACTTC. Protein product: CASSLAGTEPGEQYF.

The chain uses TRBV7-2 and TRBJ2-3, with a possible D match to TRBD2 (6 bases). This CDR3 is built from 16 residues. In germline, CDR1 is SGHTA, CDR2 FQGNSA. Trimming left V 1 base short and J 5 bases short, with 16 bases between. The CDR3 nucleotides read TGTGCCAGCAGCTTAGGGTGGGGACCGGGGGAAGATACGCAGTATTTT. This translates into CASSLGWGPGEDTQYF.

The chain carries TRBV12-3 or TRBV12-4 and TRBJ1-2; 10 bases match TRBD1. V dropped 8 bases and J dropped 6; count of bases not matched to a gene: 12. This CDR3 has 15 residues. CDR3 in DNA: TGTGCCAGCCCCTTAAGGGGACAGGGGACCCATGGCTACACCTTC. Translation gives CASPLRGQGTHGYTF.

The V gene is TRBV20-1, the J gene TRBJ1-2; D not resolved. V was pared by 2 bases and J by 8 bases, with 9 bases between. The CDR3 sequence is 11 residues long. Germline lookup yields CDR1 DFQATT and CDR2 SNEGSKA (reference sequence). This CDR3 is CSARHVDGYTF. CDR3 DNA sequence: TGCAGTGCTAGACACGTGGACGGCTACACCTTC.

The V call is TRBV28, the J call TRBJ2-5; 8 bases align to TRBD1. Germline values: CDR1 MDHEN, CDR2 SYDVKM. The CDR3 spans 16 residues. V lost 6 bases, J lost 2 bases, and 11 bases stayed unmatched. CDR3 in amino acids: CASSPMTGEDQETQYF. The CDR3 DNA reads as TGTGCCAGCAGCCCAATGACAGGGGAAGATCAAGAGACCCAGTACTTC.

The chain uses TRBV4-2 and TRBJ2-1; 8 nucleotides match TRBD2. This CDR3 is built from 16 residues. Per germline, CDR1 LGHNA and CDR2 YNFKEQ. The V and J ends lost 1 base and 6 bases, in that order; junction bases with no gene match: 8. This chain's CDR3 is CASSQGRFGGANEQFF. The CDR3 region has the DNA TGTGCCAGCAGCCAAGGCCGTTTCGGGGGGGCCAATGAGCAGTTCTTC.

This clonotype was found a few times. J is TRBJ1-2 and V is TRBV5-1; possible D gene TRBD1, 5 bases. Trimming removed 5 bases from V and 3 bases from J, with 17 bases in between. There are 15 residues in the CDR3. The germline V gene has CDR1 SGHRS and CDR2 YFSETQ. Written as DNA, the CDR3 is TGCGCCAGCAGAGAAAATGGAGGGGCAGACTATGGCTACACCTTC. This gives the protein CASRENGGADYGYTF.

This clonotype was counted only a few times. The chain has TRBV5-6 and TRBJ2-3; D gene unclear. Germline V gene data show CDR1 as SGHDT and CDR2 as YYEEEE. CDR3 length: 11 amino acids. Trimming stripped 6 bases from V and 5 bases from J, with 7 bases between. This CDR3 reads CASTTEDTQYF. The CDR3 coding sequence is TGTGCCAGCACCACGGAAGATACGCAGTATTTT.

This clonotype was counted only a few times. The gene calls are TRBV24-1 and TRBJ2-1, with D perhaps TRBD1 (5 bases). CDR1 is KGHDR, CDR2 SFDVKD, per germline. The CDR3 is made up of 13 amino acids. Trimming removed 3 bases at V and 7 bases at J, with 9 bases between. The CDR3 nucleotides read TGTGCCACCAGTGATAGCAGGGTAAATGAGCAGTTCTTC. It encodes CATSDSRVNEQFF.

This chain joins TRBV7-2 and TRBJ2-3, with TRBD2 matching 12 bases. CDR3 length: 16 residues. Germline V gene data show CDR1 as SGHTA and CDR2 as FQGNSA. V gave up 6 bases and J gave up 4 bases; unmatched junction bases: 8. The CDR3 DNA sequence: TGTGCCAGCAGGGTACTAGCGGGGGGCCTCGCAGATACGCAGTATTTT. Translated: CASRVLAGGLADTQYF.

The CDR3 loop reads CSARENTEAFF. Written as DNA, the CDR3 is TGCAGTGCTAGGGAGAACACTGAAGCTTTCTTT. The chain recombines TRBV20-1 with TRBJ1-1, with D unclear. The CDR3 is 11 residues long. Looked up from germline, CDR1 is DFQATT and CDR2 is SNEGSKA (reference sequence). V was trimmed by 3 bases and J by 1 base, leaving 3 bases between them.

The J gene is TRBJ2-7, the V gene TRBV7-2, with 8 bases fitting TRBD1. The DNA matches TRBJ2-5 better at its end, which makes the J call doubtful. This CDR3 is 16 amino acids long. CDR1 is SGHTA and CDR2 is FQGNSA in the germline V gene. The CDR3 coding sequence is TGTGCCAGCAGCTCCCCCCGGACCAGGGGGCTGGAGACCCAGTACTTC. Amino acid sequence: CASSSPRTRGLETQYF.